The 9 T cell receptor beta chains below all came from one sample that was sequenced in a study of shared clonotypes between healthy human individuals. TCRdb keeps only in-frame clones here, not all; method: immunoSEQ multiplex PCR. This sample carries some 2,000,000 clones, 95% of them seen once, and the ten largest clones take 0.13%. The sample was naive CD4+ T cells sorted from blood. Specified subset: CD45RA+ positively selected. The receptors derive from a man aged 18 to 30 in good health.

This rearrangement joins TRBV6-6 to TRBJ2-5; D is unresolved. The J call is uncertain, as TRBJ2-7 better fits the DNA end. Germline lookup yields CDR1 MNHNY and CDR2 SVGAGI (reference sequence). The CDR3 is 16 amino acids. For the CDR3, the DNA is TGTGCCAGCAGGGACCCCGATCCGGGCCTCTCCTACGAGCAGTACTTC. Protein sequence: CASRDPDPGLSYEQYF.

The rearrangement uses TRBV30 and TRBJ1-1, with D possibly TRBD1 on 5 matching bases. CDR3 length: 15 amino acids. Germline-derived CDR1 and CDR2 are GTSNPN and SVGIG (reference sequence). V shed 4 bases and J shed 3 bases, with 18 bases lying between them. This CDR3 is CAWTGLQGWDTEAFF. In nucleotides, the CDR3 is TGTGCCTGGACAGGGCTTCAAGGGTGGGACACTGAAGCTTTCTTT.

Notes on this clone: In the same sample, other DNA sequences code for this CDR3. The V call is TRBV9, the J call TRBJ2-5; 14 bases agree with TRBD2. V trimming: 3 bases; J trimming: 1 base; junction bases outside the gene matches: 2. The germline V gene encodes CDR1 SGDLS and CDR2 YYNGEE. There are 16 residues in the CDR3. The CDR3 protein is CASSAGLAGAQETQYF. The DNA of the CDR3 is TGTGCCAGCAGCGCGGGACTAGCGGGAGCCCAAGAGACCCAGTACTTC.

The chain is built from TRBV5-1 and TRBJ2-1; 8 bases agree with TRBD1. The germline V gene has CDR1 SGHRS and CDR2 YFSETQ. The CDR3 length is 15 residues. The J segment lost 4 bases and the V segment lost 1 base, leaving 4 bases of the junction unmatched. The CDR3 DNA follows: TGCGCCAGCAGCTTGCGACAGGGGCTTTACAATGAGCAGTTCTTC. Residues: CASSLRQGLYNEQFF. The whole variable domain, filled in from reference TRBV5-1 and TRBJ2-1, reads KAGVTQTPRYLIKTRGQQVTLSCSPISGHRSVSWYQQTPGQGLQFLFEYFSETQRNKGNFPGRFSGRQFSNSRSEMNVSTLELGDSALYLCASSLRQGLYNEQFFGPGTRLTVL.

On this clone: Within the sample, other DNA sequences also encode this same CDR3. The chain is built from TRBV5-1 and TRBJ2-1; TRBD2 matches 13 bases. Germline V lookup: CDR1 SGHRS, CDR2 YFSETQ. The CDR3 totals 15 residues. Germline trimming cut 0 bases from V and 6 bases from J; bases unmatched to any gene: 0. The CDR3 nucleotides are TGCGCCAGCAGCTTGGGACTAGCGGGGGGCAATGAGCAGTTCTTC. Amino acids: CASSLGLAGGNEQFF.

The DNA of the CDR3 is TGTGCCAGCAGCCGGGGCGGATTTTCTGGAAACACCATATATTTT. It translates to CASSRGGFSGNTIYF. The chain has TRBV9 and TRBJ1-3; tentatively, D is TRBD1 (5 bases). The CDR3 has 15 amino acids. V was trimmed by 4 bases and J by 1 base, leaving 12 bases between them. Looked up from germline, CDR1 is SGDLS and CDR2 is YYNGEE.

The chain couples TRBV7-8 to TRBJ1-1; D remains ambiguous. The CDR3 is 13 amino acids. Germline assignment: CDR1 SGHVS and CDR2 FQNEAQ. Trimming left V 0 bases short and J 4 bases short, with 6 bases between. This CDR3 reads CASSLARRTEAFF. In DNA form, the CDR3 reads TGTGCCAGCAGCTTAGCTCGGCGCACTGAAGCTTTCTTT.

The J gene is TRBJ2-7, the V gene TRBV7-9, with TRBD2 identical over 13 bases. Trimming cost V 4 bases and J 4 bases; bases outside gene matches: 4. The CDR3 has 15 residues. From germline, CDR1 is SEHNR and CDR2 FQNEAQ (reference sequence). Written as DNA, the CDR3 is TGTGCCAGCAGCTCCGGGACTAGCGGGGCTTACGAGCAGTACTTC. Translation gives CASSSGTSGAYEQYF.

The rearrangement links TRBV5-4 to TRBJ2-7; 11 bases line up with TRBD1. The germline gives CDR1 SGHNT, CDR2 YYREEE (reference sequence). V lost 5 bases and J lost 6; bases outside the gene matches: 25. The CDR3 covers 20 residues. The DNA for the CDR3 is TGTGCCAGCAGGGGCGGGACCGGGACAGGGGGAGCCCCCAGCCAGGGCGAGCAGTACTTC. This codes for CASRGGTGTGGAPSQGEQYF.